Shown below are 17 T cell receptor beta chains from a single sample sequenced in a study of blood T cell repertoires in COVID-19. The method was immunoSEQ multiplex PCR; TCRdb's version includes in-frame clones alone and lacks a portion of them. The table lists some 150,000 clones, 89% of them singletons. Sequenced sample: peripheral blood. All receptors derive from a man in his 60s with acute or convalescent COVID-19.

The CDR3 here is CASSPRGQDYGYTF. Here the CDR3 DNA reads TGTGCCAGCAGCCCCAGGGGGCAAGACTATGGCTACACCTTC. The chain couples TRBV4-2 to TRBJ1-2; 8 bases agree with TRBD1. The trim removed 4 bases at V and 3 bases at J, leaving 4 bases unmatched. Germline V gene data show CDR1 as LGHNA and CDR2 as YNFKEQ. CDR3 size: 14 residues.

This clone was found once. The chain employs TRBV11-1 and TRBJ1-4; weak D call: TRBD1 (6 bases). CDR1 is SGHAT, CDR2 FQDESV, per germline (reference sequence). The V gene lost 5 bases and the J gene lost 8 bases, with 18 bases spanning the gap. The CDR3 totals 15 residues. The CDR3 nucleotides are TGTGCCAGCAGCGCAACAGGGATTCGTTTGGAAAAACTGTTTTTT. This encodes CASSATGIRLEKLFF.

This chain uses TRBV5-1 with TRBJ1-4; tentative D call: TRBD1 (5 bases). The germline V and J ends were trimmed by 0 bases and 7 bases, with 16 bases remaining between them. Germline CDR1 is SGHRS and CDR2 is YFSETQ. The CDR3 is 16 amino acids. DNA of the CDR3: TGCGCCAGCAGCTTGGAGGCCCCCGACAGTCCTGAAAAACTGTTTTTT. It encodes CASSLEAPDSPEKLFF.

In DNA, the CDR3 is TGCGCCAGCAGCCAAGGGGGACTAGCGGTTTCCTACGAGCAGTACTTC. As protein: CASSQGGLAVSYEQYF. The chain has TRBV4-1 and TRBJ2-7, with 11 bases lining up with TRBD2. The germline gives CDR1 MGHRA, CDR2 YSYEKL. CDR3 length: 16 amino acids. The trim removed 1 base at V and 1 base at J, leaving 3 bases unmatched.

V gene TRBV5-5 combines with J gene TRBJ1-5, with D unclear. Germline loops: CDR1 SGHKS, CDR2 YYEKEE (reference sequence). The V end lost 0 bases, the J end lost 7 bases, and 14 bases lay between the germline ends. The CDR3 runs to 15 residues. The CDR3: CASSLAPGEWQPQHF. The CDR3 DNA reads as TGTGCCAGCAGCTTGGCCCCCGGGGAATGGCAGCCCCAGCATTTT.

The rearrangement links TRBV6-5 to TRBJ1-6; 7 bases map to TRBD1. V lost 6 bases and J lost 9; bases outside the gene matches: 5. Germline V lookup: CDR1 MNHEY, CDR2 SVGAGI. The CDR3 is 13 amino acids. CDR3 residues: CASRGGYRSPLHF. CDR3 DNA: TGTGCCAGCAGAGGGGGCTACCGTTCACCCCTCCACTTT.

The chain employs TRBV6-6 and TRBJ2-7; D is undetermined. The ends were cut back, 0 bases at V and 4 bases at J, with 7 bases in the middle. The CDR3 has 13 amino acids. Germline V gene sequence: CDR1 MNHNY, CDR2 SVGAGI (reference sequence). The CDR3 loop reads CASSYSISYEQYF. CDR3 DNA sequence: TGTGCCAGCAGTTACTCGATTAGTTACGAGCAGTACTTC.

This chain connects TRBV7-8 to TRBJ1-3; no definite D call. V lost 7 bases and J lost 0, with 7 bases in between. CDR1 and CDR2 (germline): SGHVS, FQNEAQ. The CDR3 runs 13 residues. DNA of the CDR3: TGTGCCAGCACCGGCGGCTCTGGAAACACCATATATTTT. This codes for CASTGGSGNTIYF.

The rearrangement links TRBV27 to TRBJ2-1; 8 bases fit TRBD1. With V trimmed by 8 bases and J by 1 base, 7 bases remained unmatched. The CDR3 is 15 residues long. Germline assignment: CDR1 MNHEY and CDR2 SMNVEV (reference sequence). This CDR3 is CASRTRQGSYNEQFF. CDR3 coding DNA: TGTGCCAGCCGGACGAGACAGGGGTCCTACAATGAGCAGTTCTTC.

This clone was observed once. The V gene is TRBV5-1, the J gene TRBJ2-7; a possible D gene is TRBD1 (5 bases). The germline gives CDR1 SGHRS, CDR2 YFSETQ. This CDR3 contains 12 residues. With 5 bases removed from V and 2 bases from J, the gap between germline ends came to 8 bases. The CDR3 nucleotides read TGCGCCAGCAGTGACAGCGCCTACGAGCAGTACTTC. It is translated as CASSDSAYEQYF.

The chain has TRBV18 and TRBJ1-2; 12 bases line up with TRBD1. CDR1 and CDR2 (germline): KGHSH, LQKENI. Unmatched junction bases numbered 9, after V lost 2 bases and J lost 2 bases. This CDR3 contains 18 residues. CDR3 sequence: CASSPSSGTGGQNYGYTF. The CDR3 bases are TGTGCCAGCTCACCATCAAGCGGGACAGGGGGCCAGAACTATGGCTACACCTTC. Supplemented by reference TRBV18 and TRBJ1-2, the full variable domain reads NAGVMQNPRHLVRRRGQEARLRCSPMKGHSHVYWYRQLPEEGLKFMVYLQKENIIDESGMPKERFSAEFPKEGPSILRIQQVVRGDSAAYFCASSPSSGTGGQNYGYTFGSGTRLTVV.

CDR3 sequence reads: CASSQDPGTGNYGYTF. The CDR3 DNA is TGTGCCAGCAGCCAAGATCCCGGGACAGGGAACTATGGCTACACCTTC. This sequence joins TRBV3-1 (or the pseudogene TRBV3-2) and TRBJ1-2; TRBD1 matches at 9 bases. This CDR3 region has 16 residues. Trimming removed 0 bases from V and 2 bases from J; junction bases left unmatched: 4. CDR1 is LGHDT and CDR2 is YNNKEL in the germline V gene (reference sequence).

The chain is built from TRBV27 and TRBJ2-2; 8 positions match TRBD2. J was trimmed by 6 bases and V by 4 bases; bases with no gene match: 10. CDR1 and CDR2 from the germline V gene are MNHEY and SMNVEV (reference sequence). This CDR3 comprises 16 residues. This chain's CDR3 is CASSWSGGARAGELFF. CDR3 sequence (DNA): TGTGCCAGCAGTTGGTCGGGGGGGGCGAGAGCCGGGGAGCTGTTTTTT.

This clone was detected only once. In the same sample, other DNA sequences code for this CDR3. This chain links TRBV2 with TRBJ1-1, with D maybe TRBD1 (5 bases). The CDR3 spans 14 residues. Germline loops: CDR1 SNHLY, CDR2 FYNNEI. V was cut by 3 bases and J by 2 bases, with 10 bases left in between. CDR3 DNA: TGTGCCAGCAGTGATTCCAGGGCAAACACTGAAGCTTTCTTT. Translated: CASSDSRANTEAFF.

V and J are TRBV4-3 and TRBJ1-1; a weak D match, TRBD1 (6 bases). Germline lookup yields CDR1 LGHNA and CDR2 YSLEER. V was pared by 2 bases and J by 12 bases, with 16 bases between. This CDR3 has 13 amino acids. The CDR3 loop reads CASSQTGISETFF. DNA of the CDR3: TGCGCCAGCAGCCAAACAGGGATCTCGGAGACTTTCTTT.

CDR3 nucleotides: TGTGCCAGCAGAAGACAGGGCTGGGACTATGGCTACACCTTC. Protein: CASRRQGWDYGYTF. This chain links TRBV6-6 with TRBJ1-2; 7 bases are a match to TRBD1. Germline V CDR1 and CDR2: MNHNY, SVGAGI (reference sequence). V lost 6 bases to trimming and J lost 3 bases; unmatched junction nucleotides: 7. The CDR3 is made up of 14 amino acids.

The chain joins TRBV5-6 to TRBJ2-1; maybe TRBD1 (5 bases). The CDR3 has 13 amino acids. Germline V lookup: CDR1 SGHDT, CDR2 YYEEEE. Trimming removed 2 bases from V and 9 bases from J, with 12 bases in between. The CDR3 region is CASSFLGPGEQFF. The DNA for the CDR3 is TGTGCCAGCAGCTTCTTGGGGCCAGGTGAGCAGTTCTTC. Full variable domain (remainder filled in from reference TRBV5-6 and TRBJ2-1): DAGVTQSPTHLIKTRGQQVTLRCSPKSGHDTVSWYQQALGQGPQFIFQYYEEEERQRGNFPDRFSGHQFPNYSSELNVNALLLGDSALYLCASSFLGPGEQFFGPGTRLTVL.